The clone carrying this T cell receptor beta chain turned up a few times. This sample's time point: persistent/refractory GD, antithyroid drugs over 5 years with positive TRAb. After RNA was extracted from PBMCs, the TCR library was made from it. CDR1 and CDR2 from the germline V gene are MNHNS and SASEGT. This CDR3 region has 14 residues. Trimming stripped 6 bases from V and 5 bases from J, with 17 bases between. This entry is derived from a study of regulatory T cells in long-lasting Graves disease. Combining iRepertoire HTBI primers with Arm-PCR of CDR3 regions, the authors built TCR beta libraries. TCRdb re-derived calls from the multiplex PCR reads in MiXCR, one entry per CDR3 protein. The table records 450,000 or so distinct CDR3 sequences, 20% to 25% of them present only once.

The sequencing here drew on peripheral blood mononuclear cells (PBMCs), taken when the disease was refractory, from a patient treated with antithyroid drugs. V gene TRBV6-1 combines with J gene TRBJ2-7; TRBD1 is a possible D gene (7 bases). This receptor was taken from a female donor with Graves disease. CDR3: CASSLTGEVDEQYF. CDR3 in DNA: TGTGCCAGCAGCCTTACAGGGGAGGTCGACGAGCAGTACTTC.